Presented here are 26 T cell receptor beta chains from one specimen sequenced in a study of naive and memory T cell subsets. The beta constant-region primer was an equimolar mix of two oligonucleotides covering TRBC1 and TRBC2. Nested alpha and beta constant-region primers with the SP2 primer drove four PCR rounds on ligated cDNA. TCRdb fed the UMI-ligation and nested PCR reads into MiXCR, producing one record per CDR3 protein. The sample holds 140,000 to 150,000 distinct CDR3 sequences, roughly 22% seen once. These receptors' antigens are unknown. General study points: Especially in CD8 cells, naive repertoires contained a few larger clonotypes, possibly CD45RA-re-expressing memory cells.

Sequencing used naive CD4+ T cells from blood. The receptors originated from a human donor in good health.

J is TRBJ2-1 and V is TRBV28, with a weak D call TRBD2 (5 bases). V gave up 7 bases and J gave up 1 base, with 17 bases separating them. The germline V gene has CDR1 MDHEN and CDR2 SYDVKM. The CDR3 runs to 16 residues. The CDR3 DNA sequence: TGTGCCAGCACAACCTTTAATAGCGCGTCCTACAATGAGCAGTTCTTC. This gives the protein CASTTFNSASYNEQFF.

The chain couples TRBV3-1 to TRBJ1-2, with 8 nucleotides matching TRBD1. The CDR3 length is 14 residues. From germline, CDR1 is LGHDT and CDR2 YNNKEL (reference sequence). Trimming removed 3 bases from V and 3 bases from J; junction bases left unmatched: 3. CDR3 in amino acids: CASSQGTGHYGYTF. The CDR3 DNA is TGTGCCAGCAGCCAGGGGACAGGACACTATGGCTACACCTTC.

This clonotype was seen a single time. No conserved phenylalanine or tryptophan is present at the end of the CDR3, so a read error is the likely explanation. The chain carries TRBV20-1 and TRBJ2-5; 7 positions match TRBD2. The CDR3 consists of 14 residues. The V gene's germline CDR1 is DFQATT and CDR2 SNEGSKA (reference sequence). The J segment lost 5 bases and the V segment lost 5 bases, leaving 11 bases of the junction unmatched. In nucleotides, the CDR3 is TGCAGTGCTCCTAAAGCAGTTAGCGGGGAGACCCAGTACCTC. Translation: CSAPKAVSGETQYL.

The genes are TRBV7-6 and TRBJ2-5; D might be TRBD2 (6 bases). Per the germline V gene, CDR1 is SGHVS and CDR2 is FNYEAQ. The ends were cut back, 0 bases at V and 1 base at J, with 9 bases in the middle. The CDR3 contains 15 residues. The DNA for the CDR3 is TGTGCCAGCAGCTTAGCGAGTAGCGGCCAAGAGACCCAGTACTTC. It is translated as CASSLASSGQETQYF. The entire variable domain, with the rest obtained from reference TRBV7-6 and TRBJ2-5, is as follows: GAGVSQSPRYKVTKRGQDVALRCDPISGHVSLYWYRQALGQGPEFLTYFNYEAQQDKSGLPNDRFSAERPEGSISTLTIQRTEQRDSAMYRCASSLASSGQETQYFGPGTRLLVL.

This chain joins TRBV20-1 and TRBJ2-7; no clear D. V dropped 0 bases and J dropped 9 bases, with 15 bases sitting between them. In germline, CDR1 is DFQATT, CDR2 SNEGSKA (reference sequence). There are 13 residues in the CDR3. The CDR3 nucleotides read TGCAGTGCTAGAGAAACGCAGCTTACGCTGCAGTACTTC. It encodes CSARETQLTLQYF.

The rearrangement joins TRBV28 to TRBJ2-7; 7 nucleotides match TRBD1. Germline V gene data show CDR1 as MDHEN and CDR2 as SYDVKM. J lost 6 bases, V lost 6 bases, and 11 bases had no gene match. The CDR3 spans 14 residues. The CDR3 region is CASSPTGARVEQYF. Written as DNA, the CDR3 is TGTGCCAGCAGCCCCACAGGGGCCCGGGTCGAGCAGTACTTC.

J is TRBJ2-1 and V is TRBV15; 12 bases are a match to TRBD2. The CDR3 is 15 amino acids. From germline, CDR1 is LNHNV and CDR2 YYDKDF (reference sequence). V dropped 2 bases and J dropped 5; count of bases not matched to a gene: 1. CDR3 residues: CATSRLAGGHNEQFF. CDR3 nucleotides: TGTGCCACCAGCAGACTAGCGGGAGGGCACAATGAGCAGTTCTTC. The whole variable domain, filled in from reference TRBV15 and TRBJ2-1, reads DAMVIQNPRYQVTQFGKPVTLSCSQTLNHNVMYWYQQKSSQAPKLLFHYYDKDFNNEADTPDNFQSRRPNTSFCFLDIRSPGLGDTAMYLCATSRLAGGHNEQFFGPGTRLTVL.

This clonotype was observed a handful of times. V usage is TRBV7-3 and J usage is TRBJ2-5; 7 bases align to TRBD2. Unmatched junction bases numbered 2, after V lost 1 base and J lost 3 bases. Germline V gene lookup returns CDR1 SGHTA and CDR2 FQGTGA. The CDR3 contains 14 residues. This CDR3 reads CASSLSGGKETQYF. The CDR3 nucleotides are TGTGCCAGCAGCTTAAGCGGGGGAAAAGAGACCCAGTACTTC.

This clonotype was seen more than once but under ten times. V is TRBV29-1 and J is TRBJ2-7; 7 bases fit TRBD1. CDR1 and CDR2 (germline): SQVTM, ANQGSEA. J lost 3 bases, V lost 4 bases, and 6 bases had no gene match. This CDR3 has 13 amino acids. DNA of the CDR3: TGCAGCGTTGGGGACAGAAGTTTCTACGAGCAGTACTTC. Translation gives CSVGDRSFYEQYF.

The gene calls are TRBV3-1 and TRBJ1-1, with D uncertain. The V end was cut by 6 bases, the J end by 0 bases, with 8 bases between. The CDR3 spans 13 residues. In germline, CDR1 is LGHDT, CDR2 YNNKEL (reference sequence). DNA of the CDR3: TGTGCCAGCAGATCCGGGATGAACACTGAAGCTTTCTTT. Protein: CASRSGMNTEAFF.

CDR3 nucleotides: TGTGCCAGCAGTCCGAATCGAGGGGCGCGGAAGGGAAACACCATATATTTT. Its protein is CASSPNRGARKGNTIYF. The chain employs TRBV6-5 and TRBJ1-3; possibly TRBD1 for D (5 bases). Trimming shortened V by 5 bases and J by 4 bases, and 21 bases separated the two germline ends. The CDR3 has 17 amino acids. Germline assignment: CDR1 MNHEY and CDR2 SVGAGI.

This clonotype occurred a few times. The chain couples TRBV6-5 to TRBJ2-6; a weak D match, TRBD1 (6 bases). This CDR3 spans 16 amino acids. V was trimmed by 6 bases and J by 0 bases, leaving 12 bases between them. Germline CDR1 and CDR2: MNHEY and SVGAGI. The CDR3 region is CASRITGFSGANVLTF. The CDR3 region has the DNA TGTGCCAGCAGAATTACAGGGTTCTCTGGGGCCAACGTCCTGACTTTC.

This clonotype was seen many times. The genes are TRBV28 and TRBJ2-5, with D perhaps given as TRBD1 or TRBD2 (5 bases each). CDR3 size: 14 residues. V shed 1 base and J shed 4 bases, with 10 bases lying between them. Germline V gives CDR1 MDHEN, CDR2 SYDVKM. The CDR3: CASSLLGRRETQYF. Written as DNA, the CDR3 is TGTGCCAGCAGTTTATTGGGACGAAGAGAGACCCAGTACTTC.

The chain links TRBV5-1 to TRBJ2-3, with 8 bases aligning to TRBD2. The CDR3 loop spans 16 amino acids. Germline CDR1 is SGHRS and CDR2 is YFSETQ. With V trimmed by 1 base and J by 1 base, 5 bases remained unmatched. The CDR3 sequence: CASSLRSGSRTDTQYF. CDR3 in DNA: TGCGCCAGCAGCTTGAGAAGCGGGAGTCGCACAGATACGCAGTATTTT. The full variable domain, in which reference TRBV5-1 and TRBJ2-3 provide the parts outside the CDR3, is KAGVTQTPRYLIKTRGQQVTLSCSPISGHRSVSWYQQTPGQGLQFLFEYFSETQRNKGNFPGRFSGRQFSNSRSEMNVSTLELGDSALYLCASSLRSGSRTDTQYFGPGTRLTVL.

This clonotype has only a few counts. The chain recombines TRBV3-1 with TRBJ2-3, with TRBD2 matching over 8 bases. V was clipped by 4 bases and J by 7 bases; unmatched bases: 7. The CDR3 extends over 14 amino acids. CDR1 and CDR2 (germline): LGHDT, YNNKEL (reference sequence). The CDR3 spells CASSLRGGGNTQYF. CDR3 in DNA: TGTGCCAGCAGCCTACGGGGGGGCGGGAATACGCAGTATTTT.

The chain joins TRBV6-1 to TRBJ1-5; no definite D call. V was pared by 4 bases and J by 1 base, with 14 bases between. Germline CDR1 MNHNS, CDR2 SASEGT. The length of the CDR3 is 16 residues. As DNA, the CDR3 is TGTGCCAGCAGTGGGAGAGGCGGATCCAGCAATCAGCCCCAGCATTTT. This gives the protein CASSGRGGSSNQPQHF.

This clonotype has a handful of counts. This rearrangement joins TRBV7-7 to TRBJ2-5; 8 nucleotides align to TRBD2. The CDR3 is made up of 14 amino acids. Germline lookup yields CDR1 SSHAT and CDR2 FNYEAQ (reference sequence). V dropped 5 bases and J dropped 1; count of bases not matched to a gene: 3. In DNA, the CDR3 is TGTGCCAGCAGCCGGAGCGGGGGCCAAGAGACCCAGTACTTC. It encodes CASSRSGGQETQYF.

A remark on this clonotype: This clone may be a read error of a much larger clone one base away. The rearrangement uses TRBV12-3 or TRBV12-4 and TRBJ2-3; 12 bases match TRBD2. The ends lost 8 bases at V and 6 bases at J; junction bases unmatched: 6. CDR3 length: 14 residues. The CDR3: CASAGLAGWDTQYF. The DNA for the CDR3 is TGTGCCAGCGCAGGACTAGCGGGATGGGATACGCAGTATTTT.

The rearrangement uses TRBV20-1 and TRBJ2-7, with D perhaps TRBD2 (5 bases). V was clipped by 3 bases and J by 5 bases, with 20 bases between them. The CDR3 covers 15 residues. Germline V CDR1 and CDR2: DFQATT, SNEGSKA (reference sequence). CDR3 sequence reads: CSASGSPTSRNEQYF. The CDR3 DNA is TGCAGTGCTAGCGGAAGCCCTACTAGTAGGAACGAGCAGTACTTC.

This clonotype was seen many times. The V gene is TRBV9, the J gene TRBJ2-1; 10 nucleotides match TRBD1. V lost 0 bases to trimming and J lost 4 bases; unmatched junction nucleotides: 1. Germline loops: CDR1 SGDLS, CDR2 YYNGEE. This CDR3 has 15 amino acids. CDR3 protein: CASSVGDRGYNEQFF. The CDR3 nucleotides are TGTGCCAGCAGCGTAGGGGACAGGGGATACAATGAGCAGTTCTTC.

The gene calls are TRBV28 and TRBJ1-1; D is uncertain. Germline CDR1 MDHEN, CDR2 SYDVKM. The CDR3 has 14 amino acids. V lost 1 base, J lost 10 bases, and 16 bases lay in between. The CDR3 loop reads CASSLLGRAPGAFF. The CDR3 nucleotides are TGTGCCAGCAGTTTATTGGGGAGGGCCCCTGGAGCTTTCTTT.

As DNA, the CDR3 is TGTGCCATCAACATTGGACAGGGGGCCTACGAGCAGTACTTC. This encodes CAINIGQGAYEQYF. This chain connects TRBV10-3 to TRBJ2-7, with 10 bases matching TRBD1. V trimming: 7 bases; J trimming: 2 bases; junction bases outside the gene matches: 5. Germline CDR1 reads ENHRY; CDR2 reads SYGVKD. CDR3 size: 14 residues.

This chain links TRBV18 with TRBJ2-5, with D possibly being TRBD2 (5 bases). Looked up from germline, CDR1 is KGHSH and CDR2 is LQKENI. V was shortened by 3 bases and J by 5 bases, with 10 bases between the two germline ends. The CDR3 has 13 amino acids. Here the CDR3 reads CASSPGVEETQYF. DNA of the CDR3: TGTGCCAGCTCACCGGGAGTGGAGGAGACCCAGTACTTC.

Only a few counts were recorded for this clonotype. The V gene is TRBV9, the J gene TRBJ1-5; 8 bases match TRBD1. Germline CDR1 is SGDLS and CDR2 is YYNGEE. The CDR3 covers 14 residues. The V segment lost 5 bases and the J segment 7 bases; nucleotides outside the gene matches: 8. CDR3 sequence: CASSIGQGQQPQHF. CDR3 DNA sequence: TGTGCCAGCAGTATTGGACAGGGACAACAGCCCCAGCATTTT.

This clonotype was observed a handful of times. This chain joins TRBV2 and TRBJ1-4; the match to TRBD1 covers 7 bases. Germline CDR1 and CDR2: SNHLY and FYNNEI. V was clipped by 6 bases and J by 5 bases; unmatched bases: 3. The CDR3 has 13 residues. As DNA, the CDR3 is TGTGCCAGCAGGAGACAGGGAAATGAAAAACTGTTTTTT. It is translated as CASRRQGNEKLFF.

The chain links TRBV25-1 to TRBJ1-1; D gene uncertain. Looked up from germline, CDR1 is MGHDK and CDR2 is SYGVNS. V lost 0 bases and J lost 8, with 10 bases in between. The CDR3 is made up of 13 amino acids. As DNA, the CDR3 is TGTGCCAGCAGTGAATATGGAGAGGGAGAAGCTTTCTTT. Protein product: CASSEYGEGEAFF.